The clone carrying this TCR beta chain was counted only a few times. There are 15 residues in the CDR3. After removal of 6 bases from V and 2 bases from J, the junction contained 6 bases not matched to a gene. Germline V gene sequence: CDR1 SEHNR, CDR2 FQNEAQ (reference sequence). In the authors' methods: Nucleated cell counts were estimated from reference gene primer amplification. Assay: immunoSEQ multiplex PCR; the TCRdb copy retains only in-frame clones and omits some. That table is the source of V, J and clone size, and D and trimming were worked out from the DNA. The table lists roughly 500,000 clones, more than 75% of them singletons, with about 1.7% in the top ten. The entry originates in a study of blood T cell repertoires in COVID-19. Across the study: The United States, Italy and Spain supplied acute and convalescent COVID-19 samples.

Those enrolled, adults aged about 18 to 89 years, came from around 24 US areas. Membership in each cohort depended on participant-reported clinical history. V is TRBV7-9 and J is TRBJ2-7, with 11 bases fitting TRBD2. The receptor was derived from a woman between 40 and 50 years old who had recovered from COVID-19. Sequencing used PBMCs or T cells enriched from blood (not recorded which). As DNA, the CDR3 is TGTGCCAGCAGTTTTGGACTAGCGGGCCCCTACGAGCAGTACTTC. Amino acid sequence: CASSFGLAGPYEQYF.